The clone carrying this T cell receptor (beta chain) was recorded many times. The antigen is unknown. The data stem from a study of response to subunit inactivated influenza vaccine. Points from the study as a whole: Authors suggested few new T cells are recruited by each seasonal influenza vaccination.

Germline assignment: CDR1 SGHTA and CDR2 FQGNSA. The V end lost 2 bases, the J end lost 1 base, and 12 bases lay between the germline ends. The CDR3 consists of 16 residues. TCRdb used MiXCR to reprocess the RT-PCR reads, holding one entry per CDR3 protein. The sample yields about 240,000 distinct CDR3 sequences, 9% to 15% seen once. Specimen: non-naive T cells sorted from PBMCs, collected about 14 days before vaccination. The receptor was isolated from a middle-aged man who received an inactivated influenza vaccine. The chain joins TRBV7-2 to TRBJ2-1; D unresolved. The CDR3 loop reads CASSLSGNPSYNEQFF. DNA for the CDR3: TGTGCCAGCAGCTTAAGTGGTAACCCATCCTACAATGAGCAGTTCTTC.